This T cell receptor (beta chain) was recovered during a study of T cells in Graves' hyperthyroidism and ophthalmopathy. Researchers amplified the TCR beta CDR3 regions from RNA transcripts. A first-round RT-PCR of the TCR CDR3 used the HTBI primer set. TCRdb re-analysed the multiplex PCR reads in MiXCR, keeping a single row per CDR3 protein. The repertoire consists of about 840,000 distinct CDR3 sequences, with about 38% occurring once and the leading ten covering 7% to 10%. This clonotype was found a few times. The CDR3 extends over 14 amino acids. V was shortened by 5 bases and J by 1 base, with 9 bases between the two germline ends. Graves' hyperthyroidism was deemed stable given no ophthalmopathy progression within 18 months. Disease duration under 2 months; hyperthyroidism patients were aged 18 to 65. In making diagnoses, clinical symptoms, serum thyroxine and TRAb, thyroid ultrasound and orbital computed tomography were all used. This sample holds PBMCs from 8.5 to 10 ml fresh peripheral blood.

The sequenced sample consisted of blood. This chain uses TRBV12-3 or TRBV12-4 with TRBJ1-3; D possibly corresponds to TRBD1 (6 bases). This receptor was obtained from a man aged 18 to 29 with Graves' hyperthyroidism. This CDR3 is CASSDRTSGNTIYF. The CDR3 DNA is TGTGCCAGCAGTGACAGGACTTCTGGAAACACCATATATTTT.